This T cell receptor (beta chain) was recovered during a study of neurological immune-mediated disorders. Study-wide findings and caveats: The study found the most TCR clonal expansion in HTLV-1-associated myelopathy and the least in multiple sclerosis, below healthy controls.

Synthesis of cDNA was carried out by template-switch 5'RACE. The reaction used 10-nucleotide random UMIs. TCRdb fed the 5' RACE reads into MiXCR, producing one record per CDR3 protein. The profile shows under 35,000 distinct CDR3 sequences, roughly 1.6% of them singletons. This clonotype was counted at least ten times. Its specificity is not known. Libraries used 2 million unsorted PBMCs kept frozen in RNAlater. This TCR was recovered from a woman in her 30s with multiple sclerosis. Sequencing was performed on PBMCs.

For the CDR3, the DNA is TGTGCCAGCAGTTTACCACCGAGCACCGGGGAGCTGTTTTTT. Protein product: CASSLPPSTGELFF. V and J are TRBV12-3 or TRBV12-4 and TRBJ2-2; D ambiguous. The CDR3 sequence is 14 residues long. V was clipped by 2 bases and J by 4 bases, with 8 bases between them.